This entry features one T cell receptor beta chain sequence. Its antigen is not yet known. Qualities for individual bases were not recorded, and no much larger clone is one base off. The data were taken from a study of blood T cell repertoires in COVID-19 (dated by TCRdb to the early 2020s). Some background on the complete study: ImmuneRACE Cohort 3 recovered participants were defined by two consecutive negative NP/OP PCR tests, healthcare professional clearance, or symptom resolution. Collaborator samples came from the United States, Italy and Spain and covered acute and convalescent phases of COVID-19. The prospective study material was composed of cDNA or gDNA derived from T cells, B-cell-depleted T cells, or PBMCs. Subjects who had been exposed to COVID-19, were actively infected with it, or had recovered from it provided the deeply sampled blood TCRbeta repertoires that made up the dataset. The repertoires were released in a freely available public database intended as a resource for research on the immune response to SARS-CoV-2. Samples were obtained from the ongoing ImmuneRACE study (first 160 participants) and from some 1,300 subjects provided by 6 global collaborators. The sample metadata nearly always contained a de-identified subject ID, COVID-19 status, age in years and sex. Where HLA class I and class II types were available, the types were taken from metadata supplied by the sample provider, not from assay-based typing. General study outcomes and caveats: The amount of clinical and demographic metadata varied by source and participant and was provided uncurated.

TCRbeta CDR3 regions were amplified from genomic DNA by means of the immunoSEQ Assay, a bias-controlled multiplex PCR. The authors' analysis ran thus. Within the assay, amplification of reference gene primers was used to estimate how many nucleated cells each sample contained. To quantify the absolute abundance of each unique TCRbeta CDR3 rearrangement, sequence reads were collapsed and filtered. Productive Simpson clonality was computed per sample as the square root of Simpson's diversity index over productive rearrangements. What TCRdb holds here is the immuneACCESS table cut down to in-frame rearrangements. Part of the clones is not present; checked against another copy, under half of the missing clones reflect an unresolved V gene, and the others are unexplained. V, J and clone size reflect that table, while D and trimming were determined from the DNA. This sample lists 200,000 or so clones; roughly 87% were detected once. Of the sample, roughly 7.2% falls within the top ten clones.

The junction shows trimming of 6 bases on V and 0 bases on J, plus 15 bases between the germline ends. CDR1 and CDR2, looked up from the germline V gene (reference sequence), are LNHDA and SQIVND. From cysteine to phenylalanine, the CDR3 is 16 amino acids long. This entry keeps only the CDR3 DNA: 48 bases, framed from base 1. Enrolling through a virtual design, the prospective study's participants ranged in age from roughly 18 to 90 years and lived across 20 to 25 United States geographic areas. Cohort assignment in the prospective study relied on participant-reported clinical history from a screening survey and a study questionnaire. Each participant in the prospective study had whole blood, serum and a nasopharyngeal or oropharyngeal swab collected by mobile phlebotomists. Participants in the prospective study had the option to provide additional blood draws and questionnaires over an approximately 2-month period. Prospective study blood samples were shipped either frozen or at room temperature before DNA extraction.

Recombination joined TRBV19 with TRBJ2-1; a weak D assignment points to TRBD1 (6 bases agree). The sequencing sample was made of PBMCs or T cells enriched from blood (not recorded which). This receptor was obtained from a man aged 25-45 years in a cohort exposed to, infected with or recovered from COVID-19 (not recorded which). DNA sequence: TGTGCCAGTAGAAAGCCAGGGGTCAGCTCCTACAATGAGCAGTTCTTC. The encoded protein is CASRKPGVSSYNEQFF. Extended through the reference TRBV19 and TRBJ2-1 proteins, this CDR3 yields the full variable domain: DGGITQSPKYLFRKEGQNVTLSCEQNLNHDAMYWYRQDPGQGLRLIYYSQIVNDFQKGDIAEGYSVSREKKESFPLTVTSAQKNPTAFYLCASRKPGVSSYNEQFFGPGTRLTVL.